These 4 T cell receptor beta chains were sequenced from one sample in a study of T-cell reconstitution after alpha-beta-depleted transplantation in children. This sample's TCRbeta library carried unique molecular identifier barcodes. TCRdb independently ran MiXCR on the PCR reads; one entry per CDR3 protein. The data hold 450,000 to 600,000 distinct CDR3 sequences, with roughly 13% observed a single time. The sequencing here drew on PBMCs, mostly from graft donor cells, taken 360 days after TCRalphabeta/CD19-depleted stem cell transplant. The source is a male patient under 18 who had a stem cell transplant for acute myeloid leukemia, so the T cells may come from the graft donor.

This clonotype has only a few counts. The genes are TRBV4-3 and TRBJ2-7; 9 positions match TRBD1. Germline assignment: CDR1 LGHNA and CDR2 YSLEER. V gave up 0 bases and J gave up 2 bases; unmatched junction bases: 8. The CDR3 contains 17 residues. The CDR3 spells CASSQDRWTGVTYEQYF. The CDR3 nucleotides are TGCGCCAGCAGCCAAGATCGGTGGACAGGGGTTACCTACGAGCAGTACTTC.

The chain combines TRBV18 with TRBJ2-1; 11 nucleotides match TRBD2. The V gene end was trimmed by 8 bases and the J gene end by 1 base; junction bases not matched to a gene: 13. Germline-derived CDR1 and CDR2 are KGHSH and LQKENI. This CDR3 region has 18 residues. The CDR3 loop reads CASTRPPRLAGSYNEQFF. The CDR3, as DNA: TGTGCCAGCACTAGGCCCCCCAGACTAGCGGGGTCCTACAATGAGCAGTTCTTC.

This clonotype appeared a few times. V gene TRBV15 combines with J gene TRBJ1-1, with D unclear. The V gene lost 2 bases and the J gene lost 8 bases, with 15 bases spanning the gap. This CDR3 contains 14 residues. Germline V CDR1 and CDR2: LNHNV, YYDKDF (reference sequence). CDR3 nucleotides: TGTGCCACCAGCAGACGGGCCTTGCGGCGCGAAGCTTTCTTT. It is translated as CATSRRALRREAFF.

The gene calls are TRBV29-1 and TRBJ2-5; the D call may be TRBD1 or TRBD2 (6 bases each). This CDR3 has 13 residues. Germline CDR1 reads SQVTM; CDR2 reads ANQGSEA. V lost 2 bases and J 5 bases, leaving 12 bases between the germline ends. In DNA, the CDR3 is TGCAGCGTTGAAAGGGGGGCAGGCGAGACCCAGTACTTC. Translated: CSVERGAGETQYF.